The 32 T cell receptor beta chains presented below share a single source sample, sequenced in a study of human T cells and chemical hapten exposure. Time point given: patch test 2, 6 weeks after DPC sensitization. Documented treatment: therapeutic diphenylcyclopropenone sensitization with weekly scalp DPC. TCRdb independently ran MiXCR on the RACE reads; one entry per CDR3 protein. The sample holds about 94,000 distinct CDR3 sequences, over 7.5% seen once. The starting material was whole blood, obtained in connection with sensitization to the hapten diphenylcyclopropenone (DPC). Every receptor here comes from a woman aged 35 to 49 with alopecia areata. Some clones in this sample may be carry-over from other donors' samples.

This clonotype was observed a handful of times. The chain carries TRBV6-5 and TRBJ2-1; the match to TRBD2 covers 8 bases. The V gene end was trimmed by 0 bases and the J gene end by 9 bases; junction bases not matched to a gene: 4. The CDR3 runs 14 residues. The germline gives CDR1 MNHEY, CDR2 SVGAGI. This CDR3 reads CASSYSRLASEQFF. The CDR3 DNA is TGTGCCAGCAGTTACTCGAGACTAGCGAGTGAGCAGTTCTTC.

Ten or more counts support this clonotype. The chain uses TRBV29-1 and TRBJ2-7; TRBD2 matches at 7 bases. Trimming removed 4 bases from V and 1 base from J; junction bases left unmatched: 1. Germline-derived CDR1 and CDR2 are SQVTM and ANQGSEA. The CDR3 runs 12 residues. CDR3 coding DNA: TGCAGCGTTGTACTAGCGTCCTACGAGCAGTACTTC. The encoded protein is CSVVLASYEQYF.

In this sample, this clonotype turned up many times. The chain is built from TRBV18 and TRBJ2-3; 8 bases match TRBD2. V trimming: 3 bases; J trimming: 7 bases; junction bases outside the gene matches: 6. Germline V gene sequence: CDR1 KGHSH, CDR2 LQKENI. CDR3 size: 14 residues. The CDR3 coding sequence is TGTGCCAGCTCACCGCCGACTAGCGTGAATACGCAGTATTTT. As protein: CASSPPTSVNTQYF. Supplemented by reference TRBV18 and TRBJ2-3, the full variable domain reads NAGVMQNPRHLVRRRGQEARLRCSPMKGHSHVYWYRQLPEEGLKFMVYLQKENIIDESGMPKERFSAEFPKEGPSILRIQQVVRGDSAAYFCASSPPTSVNTQYFGPGTRLTVL.

The V and J genes are TRBV3-1 and TRBJ2-2; D gene uncertain. V was cut by 1 base and J by 5 bases, with 8 bases left in between. The germline V gene encodes CDR1 LGHDT and CDR2 YNNKEL (reference sequence). This CDR3 has 14 amino acids. For the CDR3, the DNA is TGTGCCAGCAGCCAAGTTGAGAGGACCGGGGAGCTGTTTTTT. This gives the protein CASSQVERTGELFF.

The chain employs TRBV5-1 and TRBJ2-7, with 7 bases identical to TRBD1. From germline, CDR1 is SGHRS and CDR2 YFSETQ. The CDR3 has 14 amino acids. Trimming took 0 bases from V and 2 from J; bases not matched to a gene: 2. Here the CDR3 reads CASSLGDRAYEQYF. As DNA, the CDR3 is TGCGCCAGCAGCTTGGGGGACAGAGCCTACGAGCAGTACTTC. Together with reference TRBV5-1 and TRBJ2-7, the CDR3 gives the full variable domain: KAGVTQTPRYLIKTRGQQVTLSCSPISGHRSVSWYQQTPGQGLQFLFEYFSETQRNKGNFPGRFSGRQFSNSRSEMNVSTLELGDSALYLCASSLGDRAYEQYFGPGTRLTVT.

The chain couples TRBV6-5 to TRBJ1-1; D is perhaps TRBD1 (5 bases). The V and J ends lost 2 bases and 7 bases respectively, with 20 bases between them. The germline V gene has CDR1 MNHEY and CDR2 SVGAGI. CDR3 size: 16 residues. The chain's CDR3 is CASSYRGNLPSGEAFF. In nucleotides, the CDR3 is TGTGCCAGCAGTTACAGGGGCAACCTCCCTTCGGGTGAAGCTTTCTTT.

V usage is TRBV7-9 and J usage is TRBJ2-7; the match to TRBD2 covers 8 bases. This CDR3 has 15 residues. After removal of 5 bases from V and 6 bases from J, the junction contained 12 bases not matched to a gene. Germline CDR1 and CDR2: SEHNR and FQNEAQ (reference sequence). CDR3 amino acids: CASSIGLALRSEQYF. The CDR3 DNA reads TGTGCCAGCAGCATTGGACTAGCTCTGCGATCCGAGCAGTACTTC.

This clonotype was seen at least ten times. The rearrangement uses TRBV2 and TRBJ2-7, with 8 nucleotides matching TRBD1. The CDR3 is 15 residues long. The J segment lost 0 bases and the V segment lost 1 base, leaving 2 bases of the junction unmatched. Germline values: CDR1 SNHLY, CDR2 FYNNEI. Written as DNA, the CDR3 is TGTGCCAGCAGTGAAGGACAGGGGAGCTCCTACGAGCAGTACTTC. It is translated as CASSEGQGSSYEQYF.

This clonotype was observed at least ten times. The V call is TRBV30, the J call TRBJ2-3; a weak D match, TRBD1 (6 bases). The CDR3 spans 14 residues. Germline V gene sequence: CDR1 GTSNPN, CDR2 SVGIG (reference sequence). V was clipped by 0 bases and J by 1 base, with 8 bases between them. Here the CDR3 reads CAWSVGGGTDTQYF. The DNA for the CDR3 is TGTGCCTGGAGTGTAGGGGGAGGCACAGATACGCAGTATTTT.

This clonotype occurred many times. The chain joins TRBV5-6 to TRBJ1-1; TRBD1 might be the D (5 bases). The germline CDR1 and CDR2 sequences are SGHDT and YYEEEE. V was pared by 5 bases and J by 4 bases, with 12 bases between. CDR3 length: 13 residues. CDR3 sequence: CASSPRGITEAFF. For the CDR3, the DNA is TGTGCCAGCAGTCCCCGGGGGATCACTGAAGCTTTCTTT.

Many counts were recorded for this clonotype. The chain couples TRBV4-1 to TRBJ2-2; maybe TRBD2 (5 bases). CDR1 is MGHRA, CDR2 YSYEKL, per germline. This CDR3 is built from 15 residues. Trimming took off 1 base at V and 4 bases at J, with 10 bases between the two ends. The CDR3 reads CASSQGRGSTGELFF. CDR3 nucleotide sequence: TGCGCCAGCAGCCAAGGCCGGGGTTCCACCGGGGAGCTGTTTTTT.

This clonotype was seen at least ten times. The chain joins TRBV6-5 to TRBJ1-2, with TRBD1 matching 9 bases. CDR3 length: 14 residues. In germline, CDR1 is MNHEY, CDR2 SVGAGI. V lost 4 bases, J lost 4 bases, and 4 bases stayed unmatched. CDR3 in DNA: TGTGCCAGCAGTTGGGACAGGGCCCCCTATGGCTACACCTTC. It specifies CASSWDRAPYGYTF.

In this sample, this clonotype turned up a few times. This chain joins TRBV28 and TRBJ2-7, with 7 bases identical to TRBD2. CDR1 and CDR2 from the germline V gene are MDHEN and SYDVKM. V dropped 7 bases and J dropped 3; count of bases not matched to a gene: 27. The CDR3 totals 20 residues. For the CDR3, the DNA is TGTGCCAGCAACGGTCAGGAGCGGCTAGCGGCCCTCCCCTCGTTCTACGAGCAGTACTTC. Translation gives CASNGQERLAALPSFYEQYF.

About this clonotype: Germline is not matched at one junction end, which may reflect a read error. The V call is TRBV3-1, the J call TRBJ1-1; D is ambiguous. This CDR3 contains 12 residues. The germline V gene encodes CDR1 LGHDT and CDR2 YNNKEL (reference sequence). The CDR3 reads CAGSPPLGSAFF. CDR3 nucleotide sequence: TGTGCCGGCAGCCCGCCGTTAGGCTCAGCTTTCTTT.

This clonotype was counted between two and nine times. The rearrangement links TRBV5-5 to TRBJ2-6, with D unclear. The CDR3 consists of 17 residues. Germline values: CDR1 SGHKS, CDR2 YYEKEE (reference sequence). V was clipped by 4 bases and J by 0 bases, with 14 bases between them. DNA of the CDR3: TGTGCCAGCAGCGCCTGGACCGCCGTCTCTGGGGCCAACGTCCTGACTTTC. It is translated as CASSAWTAVSGANVLTF. Looking up the rest from reference TRBV5-5 and TRBJ2-6 gives the full variable domain: DAGVTQSPTHLIKTRGQQVTLRCSPISGHKSVSWYQQVLGQGPQFIFQYYEKEERGRGNFPDRFSARQFPNYSSELNVNALLLGDSALYLCASSAWTAVSGANVLTFGAGSRLTVL.

This clonotype was found many times. The rearrangement links TRBV20-1 to TRBJ2-7; D is uncertain. The CDR3 length is 11 residues. Germline V CDR1 and CDR2: DFQATT, SNEGSKA (reference sequence). Trimming took 3 bases from V and 3 from J, leaving 6 bases between them. The CDR3 sequence: CSASLNYEQYF. The CDR3 DNA reads TGCAGTGCTAGTCTCAACTACGAGCAGTACTTC.

This clonotype was seen many times. The chain combines TRBV20-1 with TRBJ2-1; 8 nucleotides match TRBD1. Germline V gene lookup returns CDR1 DFQATT and CDR2 SNEGSKA (reference sequence). V shed 1 base, J shed 7 bases, and the junction held 9 bases outside the gene matches. This CDR3 region has 15 residues. As DNA, the CDR3 is TGCAGTGCTAGAGTGTTTCAGGGGGCATCGAATGAGCAGTTCTTC. It codes for CSARVFQGASNEQFF.

This clonotype turned up a few times. The rearrangement uses TRBV20-1 and TRBJ2-1; weak D call: TRBD2 (7 bases). V was cut by 7 bases and J by 6 bases, with 16 bases left in between. Germline values: CDR1 DFQATT, CDR2 SNEGSKA (reference sequence). The length of the CDR3 is 13 residues. The CDR3 reads CSDTGTNINEQFF. The CDR3 DNA is TGCAGTGACACAGGGACTAACATCAATGAGCAGTTCTTC.

This clonotype has at least ten counts. Here the CDR3 DNA reads TGCGCCAGCAGCTTCCAGACTAGCGGAAGGAACACCGGGGAGCTGTTTTTT. This sequence encodes CASSFQTSGRNTGELFF. The chain links TRBV4-1 to TRBJ2-2; TRBD2 matches at 9 bases. Germline V gene sequence: CDR1 MGHRA, CDR2 YSYEKL. V was clipped by 5 bases and J by 1 base; unmatched bases: 8. The CDR3 consists of 17 residues.

The chain joins TRBV29-1 to TRBJ2-7; possible D gene TRBD1, 6 bases. Per germline, CDR1 SQVTM and CDR2 ANQGSEA. Trimming pared 4 bases from V and 2 bases from J, leaving 15 bases between. This CDR3 has 14 residues. The CDR3 DNA reads as TGCAGCGTTGTTGGACAGACAAGACCCTACGAGCAGTACTTC. This gives the protein CSVVGQTRPYEQYF.

This clonotype was picked up many times. This chain links TRBV6-5 with TRBJ2-7; D gene uncertain. The CDR3 runs to 14 residues. The germline V gene encodes CDR1 MNHEY and CDR2 SVGAGI. Between the trimmed V and J ends, which lost 10 bases and 1 base, there was a span of 17 bases. The CDR3 loop reads CATQLQRGSYEQYF. CDR3 sequence (DNA): TGTGCCACTCAATTACAACGTGGTTCCTACGAGCAGTACTTC.

The genes are TRBV18 and TRBJ1-1; 7 nucleotides agree with TRBD1. V shed 3 bases, J shed 2 bases, and the junction held 9 bases outside the gene matches. CDR1 and CDR2 (germline): KGHSH, LQKENI. This CDR3 has 16 residues. CDR3 sequence (DNA): TGTGCCAGCTCACCGAGACAGGGAGCCTTAAACACTGAAGCTTTCTTT. It encodes CASSPRQGALNTEAFF.

This clonotype was seen more than once but under ten times. The CDR3 loop reads CSVGQDGTYGYTF. The CDR3, as DNA: TGCAGCGTCGGACAGGATGGGACCTATGGCTACACCTTC. This rearrangement joins TRBV29-1 to TRBJ1-2; 7 nucleotides line up with TRBD1. Germline CDR1 and CDR2: SQVTM and ANQGSEA. The CDR3 spans 13 residues. V lost 6 bases and J lost 4; bases outside the gene matches: 8. The variable domain in full, completed from reference TRBV29-1 and TRBJ1-2, reads SAVISQKPSRDICQRGTSLTIQCQVDSQVTMMFWYRQQPGQSLTLIATANQGSEATYESGFVIDKFPISRPNLTFSTLTVSNMSPEDSSIYLCSVGQDGTYGYTFGSGTRLTVV.

The V gene is TRBV2, the J gene TRBJ2-2; either TRBD1 or TRBD2 may fit D (5 bases each). This CDR3 is built from 15 residues. CDR1 and CDR2 from the germline V gene are SNHLY and FYNNEI. V was cut by 7 bases and J by 0 bases, with 12 bases left in between. The CDR3 loop reads CASKRGRPNTGELFF. CDR3 DNA: TGTGCCAGCAAACGGGGACGCCCGAACACCGGGGAGCTGTTTTTT.

This clonotype was recorded many times. The rearrangement joins TRBV25-1 to TRBJ1-6; 7 nucleotides agree with TRBD1. Germline V gene lookup returns CDR1 MGHDK and CDR2 SYGVNS. V shed 5 bases and J 4 bases; nucleotides not matched to a gene: 5. CDR3 length equals 15 residues. CDR3 protein: CASSQQGTYNSPLHF. CDR3 DNA sequence: TGTGCCAGCAGTCAACAGGGGACGTATAATTCACCCCTCCACTTT.

This clonotype was found many times. The chain carries TRBV2 and TRBJ2-7; 7 bases line up with TRBD2. V lost 2 bases and J lost 4; bases outside the gene matches: 8. Germline CDR1 SNHLY, CDR2 FYNNEI. The CDR3 runs 15 residues. CDR3 DNA: TGTGCCAGCAGTGAACTTGGCGGGAGCAAGTACGAGCAGTACTTC. Encoded protein: CASSELGGSKYEQYF.

The V and J genes are TRBV28 and TRBJ1-1; the D gene is possibly TRBD1 (5 bases). Per germline, CDR1 MDHEN and CDR2 SYDVKM. This CDR3 has 12 residues. The V and J ends lost 4 bases and 7 bases respectively, with 10 bases between them. The CDR3 loop reads CASSSPGDEAFF. The DNA for the CDR3 is TGTGCCAGCAGTTCCCCGGGGGATGAAGCTTTCTTT.

The sample holds many counts of this clonotype. The chain is built from TRBV2 and TRBJ1-5; the match to TRBD1 covers 8 bases. V gave up 6 bases and J gave up 2 bases; unmatched junction bases: 3. CDR3 length equals 14 residues. Germline V gene data show CDR1 as SNHLY and CDR2 as FYNNEI. The CDR3 nucleotides are TGTGCCAGCAGGGCGGGACAGGGCAATCAGCCCCAGCATTTT. The encoded protein is CASRAGQGNQPQHF. Together with reference TRBV2 and TRBJ1-5, the CDR3 gives the full variable domain: EPEVTQTPSHQVTQMGQEVILRCVPISNHLYFYWYRQILGQKVEFLVSFYNNEISEKSEIFDDQFSVERPDGSNFTLKIRSTKLEDSAMYFCASRAGQGNQPQHFGDGTRLSIL.

V gene TRBV9 combines with J gene TRBJ2-6, with 14 bases that match TRBD2. CDR1 and CDR2 from the germline V gene are SGDLS and YYNGEE. V dropped 5 bases and J dropped 1; count of bases not matched to a gene: 8. CDR3 size: 19 residues. The CDR3 region is CASSAGLAGGSSGANVLTF. In DNA form, the CDR3 reads TGTGCCAGCAGTGCCGGACTAGCGGGAGGCTCTTCTGGGGCCAACGTCCTGACTTTC.

Within the sample, this clonotype is medium-sized. The V and J genes are TRBV11-2 and TRBJ2-7, with TRBD2 identical over 7 bases. There are 14 residues in the CDR3. Trimming cost V 3 bases and J 2 bases; bases outside gene matches: 4. Germline V gene lookup returns CDR1 SGHAT and CDR2 FQNNGV. For the CDR3, the DNA is TGTGCCAGCAGCTTCTCTAGCGGAACCTACGAGCAGTACTTC. Protein: CASSFSSGTYEQYF.

This chain's CDR3 is CASSQDAGGRQPQHF. As DNA, the CDR3 is TGCGCCAGCAGCCAAGATGCAGGGGGCCGGCAGCCCCAGCATTTT. The rearrangement links TRBV4-3 to TRBJ1-5; 8 bases fit TRBD1. Germline V gives CDR1 LGHNA, CDR2 YSLEER. CDR3 length: 15 amino acids. The J segment lost 7 bases and the V segment lost 0 bases, leaving 5 bases of the junction unmatched.

This clonotype ranks as medium-sized. The chain carries TRBV2 and TRBJ2-1, with 8 bases matching TRBD2. Trimming removed 5 bases from V and 6 bases from J; junction bases left unmatched: 6. The germline V gene has CDR1 SNHLY and CDR2 FYNNEI. This CDR3 is built from 14 residues. The chain's CDR3 is CASSSGLGGNEQFF. CDR3 nucleotides: TGTGCCAGCAGTTCGGGACTAGGGGGCAATGAGCAGTTCTTC.